This T cell receptor (beta chain) was found in a study of blood T cell repertoires in COVID-19. The wider study: T cells, B-cell-depleted T cells, or PBMCs provided the cDNA or gDNA that served as material.

The CDR3 totals 17 residues. Germline CDR1 is LGHNA and CDR2 is YNFKEQ. V shed 0 bases and J 4 bases; nucleotides not matched to a gene: 5. Under the authors' procedure: Estimated nucleated cell counts came from reference gene primer amplification. Profiling relied on immunoSEQ multiplex PCR, and the TCRdb table lists in-frame clones only, not all of them. V and J calls and clone size are those listed in that table; D and trimming were worked out from the DNA. The repertoire includes about 97,000 clones, approximately 88% of them detected once, and 4% to 5.5% sits in the top ten. The sample taken for sequencing was peripheral blood. The chain joins TRBV4-2 to TRBJ2-3; the match to TRBD2 covers 12 bases. The receptor was isolated from a human donor in a cohort sampled during active COVID-19. CDR3 nucleotide sequence: TGTGCCAGCAGCCAAGATGGGGCTAGCGGGGGGGCAGATACGCAGTATTTT. Translating it yields CASSQDGASGGADTQYF.